This T cell receptor beta chain is drawn from a study of regulatory T cells in long-lasting Graves disease. At the level of the study: Over-5-year antithyroid drug use with positive TSH receptor antibodies defined persistent Graves' disease in the study.

Construction of TCR beta libraries relied on iRepertoire HTBI primers and on Arm-PCR targeting CDR3 regions. TCRdb fed the multiplex PCR reads into MiXCR, producing one record per CDR3 protein. Among over 650,000 distinct CDR3 sequences, 25% to 35% were seen once, and the ten largest hold 42%. This sample's time point: persistent/refractory GD, antithyroid drugs over 5 years with positive TRAb. With RNA extracted from PBMCs as input, the TCR library was made. An endocrinology department in Xi'an, China, supplied the patients. The CDR3 loop spans 14 amino acids. V lost 1 base and J lost 2; bases outside the gene matches: 4. The germline CDR1 and CDR2 sequences are DFQATT and SNEGSKA (reference sequence).

Sequencing used peripheral blood mononuclear cells (PBMCs), obtained when the disease was refractory, from a patient treated with antithyroid drugs. The chain links TRBV20-1 to TRBJ1-2, with 7 positions matching TRBD1. The source is a female donor with Graves disease. DNA for the CDR3: TGCAGTGCTAGAGGCCCGACAGGGAACTATGGCTACACCTTC. Translating gives CSARGPTGNYGYTF.